This TCR beta chain was identified during a study of T cells in Graves' hyperthyroidism and ophthalmopathy. Study observations and caveats: Onset of ophthalmopathy came a median 6.5 months after the model predicted it.

This clonotype was detected ten times or more. As yet, its antigen is unknown. Patients were excluded because of uncontrolled infection, other autoimmune disease, pregnancy or lactation. The investigators amplified TCR beta CDR3 regions from RNA transcripts. In the first-round RT-PCR of the TCR CDR3, the HTBI primer set was used. TCRdb re-called the multiplex PCR reads with MiXCR, one entry per CDR3 protein. The sample has 500,000 to 800,000 distinct CDR3 sequences, more than 12% seen once. This clonotype originated in a woman between 45 and 65 years old with Graves' ophthalmopathy. The sequencing input was blood.

DNA of the CDR3: TGCAGTGCGAAACTAGCGGGAGGGAAGGGTGAGCAGTTCTTC. This encodes CSAKLAGGKGEQFF. The chain links TRBV20-1 to TRBJ2-1, with 13 bases lining up with TRBD2. Germline-derived CDR1 and CDR2 are DFQATT and SNEGSKA (reference sequence). The CDR3 is made up of 14 amino acids. Trimming removed 6 bases from V and 9 bases from J; junction bases left unmatched: 8.